These 6 T cell receptor beta chains originate from one sample sequenced in a study of shared clonotypes between healthy human individuals. Selected positively for CCR7 and CD45RO-negative, naive CD8 cells excluded terminally differentiated effector memory CD45RA+ cells. Assay: immunoSEQ multiplex PCR; the TCRdb copy retains only in-frame clones and omits some. The sample yields approximately 2,000,000 clones, roughly 95% seen once. The sequenced material came from naive CD8+ T cells from PBMCs. The receptors here all came from a man aged 18 to 35 in good health. Some clones in this sample may be carry-over from other donors' samples.

A word on this clone: The same CDR3 also results from other DNA sequences found in this sample. The chain carries TRBV9 and TRBJ2-7; tentatively, D is TRBD2 (6 bases). The germline V gene encodes CDR1 SGDLS and CDR2 YYNGEE. This CDR3 comprises 14 residues. V lost 5 bases and J 1 base, leaving 13 bases between the germline ends. CDR3 in amino acids: CASSPGLGSYEQYF. CDR3 DNA: TGTGCCAGCAGTCCGGGACTGGGTTCCTACGAGCAGTACTTC. The whole variable domain, remainder taken from reference TRBV9 and TRBJ2-7, is DSGVTQTPKHLITATGQRVTLRCSPRSGDLSVYWYQQSLDQGLQFLIQYYNGEERAKGNILERFSAQQFPDLHSELNLSSLELGDSALYFCASSPGLGSYEQYFGPGTRLTVT.

This chain connects TRBV28 to TRBJ2-7; 10 bases are a match to TRBD2. The CDR3 is made up of 18 amino acids. The germline gives CDR1 MDHEN, CDR2 SYDVKM. Trimming removed 5 bases from V and 4 bases from J; junction bases left unmatched: 17. CDR3 in amino acids: CASSPPGGLATSRYEQYF. The CDR3 DNA reads TGTGCCAGCAGTCCACCCGGGGGACTAGCGACGTCTCGGTACGAGCAGTACTTC.

This rearrangement joins TRBV15 to TRBJ2-3, with TRBD2 matching over 13 bases. The CDR3 consists of 15 residues. Germline lookup yields CDR1 LNHNV and CDR2 YYDKDF (reference sequence). With 5 bases clipped from V and 6 bases from J, the junction kept 5 bases outside the gene matches. CDR3: CATSGGLAGEDTQYF. For the CDR3, the DNA is TGTGCCACCAGCGGCGGACTAGCGGGAGAGGATACGCAGTATTTT.

J is TRBJ2-1 and V is TRBV11-2; D is possibly TRBD1 (5 bases). The CDR3 totals 15 residues. V was pared by 0 bases and J by 10 bases, with 16 bases between. Germline CDR1 SGHAT, CDR2 FQNNGV. DNA for the CDR3: TGTGCCAGCAGCTTAGATTTGGGCAGGGCAAGGGAGCAGTTCTTC. Translated: CASSLDLGRAREQFF.

This clone was seen just once. The chain uses TRBV27 and TRBJ2-2; 10 nucleotides line up with TRBD1. Germline V lookup: CDR1 MNHEY, CDR2 SMNVEV (reference sequence). With 4 bases clipped from V and 4 bases from J, the junction kept 15 bases outside the gene matches. This CDR3 is 19 amino acids long. The DNA of the CDR3 is TGTGCCAGCAGTTACATAAAGCCGGGACAGGGGTCCGGCACCGGGGAGCTGTTTTTT. Amino acids: CASSYIKPGQGSGTGELFF.

The sample holds one count of this clone. This chain uses TRBV5-4 with TRBJ2-1; D is ambiguous. This CDR3 has 10 residues. From germline, CDR1 is SGHNT and CDR2 YYREEE (reference sequence). Trimming removed 4 bases from V and 8 bases from J, with 4 bases in between. CDR3 sequence (DNA): TGTGCCAGCAGCGGGGATGAGCAGTTCTTC. Amino acid sequence: CASSGDEQFF.